One and the same sample provided the 24 T cell receptor beta chains below, sequenced in a study of T cell clonality in common variable immunodeficiency. Findings of the study overall: Fewer deletions and N-nucleotide insertions were reportedly seen in common variable immunodeficiency TCR beta sequences.

The table came from immunoSEQ multiplex PCR; TCRdb's copy has only in-frame clones and leaves some out. The sample was found to contain around 30,000 clones, and every one recurs. The antigens these receptors bind are not known. Material: peripheral blood mononuclear cells. The receptors shown here come from a human donor with common variable immunodeficiency.

The CDR3 protein is CASSFSPGQPYEQYF. CDR3 DNA (partial): TGTGCCAGCAGCTTTTCCCCCGGTCAACCCTACGAG. This chain joins TRBV7-9 and TRBJ2-7; D is unresolved. From the germline J gene comes the end of the CDR3, since the read stops 3 residues before it. Deletions cut 3 bases from V and 2 bases from J, with 14 bases between. The germline V gene has CDR1 SEHNR and CDR2 FQNEAQ (reference sequence). The CDR3 is 15 residues long.

The CDR3: CASSSAGTGEGRHYGYTF. The DNA read from the CDR3 is TGTGCCAGCAGCTCAGCCGGGACAGGGGAAGGGAGACACTATGGC. The chain joins TRBV13 to TRBJ1-2; 10 bases match TRBD1. Sequencing ends 3 residues short of the CDR3 end; the germline J gene provides the rest. This CDR3 is 18 amino acids long. V lost 4 bases to trimming and J lost 3 bases; unmatched junction nucleotides: 14. The V gene's germline CDR1 is PRHDT and CDR2 FYEKMQ (reference sequence).

There are a few counts of this clone. Coverage ceases 3 residues before the CDR3 finishes, and the germline J gene fills in the end. This rearrangement joins TRBV19 to TRBJ2-3; TRBD2 is a possible D gene (6 bases). Germline V lookup: CDR1 LNHDA, CDR2 SQIVND (reference sequence). This CDR3 is built from 16 residues. Trimming removed 1 base from V and 5 bases from J, with 16 bases in between. The CDR3 sequence: CASSIVGGRRGDTQYF. CDR3 DNA (partial): TGTGCCAGTAGTATAGTCGGGGGTAGGAGGGGAGATACG.

This clone was counted many times. Sequencing ends 3 residues short of the CDR3 end; the germline J gene provides the rest. The chain employs TRBV7-3 and TRBJ2-4, with a weak D call TRBD1 (5 bases). The CDR3 length is 16 residues. Germline loops: CDR1 SGHTA, CDR2 FQGTGA. V shed 3 bases and J shed 2 bases, with 14 bases lying between them. The part of the CDR3 DNA that was read is TGTGCCAGCAGCTTCATTAGGGGCATCCCCAAAAACATT. Translation gives CASSFIRGIPKNI. The whole CDR3 sequence reads CASSFIRGIPKNIQYF. The full variable domain, rest sourced from reference TRBV7-3 and TRBJ2-4, is GAGVSQTPSNKVTEKGKYVELRCDPISGHTALYWYRQSLGQGPEFLIYFQGTGAADDSGLPNDRFFAVRPEGSVSTLKIQRTERGDSAVYLCASSFIRGIPKNIQYFGAGTRLSVL.

On this clone: The read is 3 residues too short to cover the CDR3 end, so that end is filled in from the germline J gene. The V gene is TRBV30, the J gene TRBJ1-4; the D is unclear. The CDR3 is made up of 11 amino acids. The V gene's germline CDR1 is GTSNPN and CDR2 SVGIG (reference sequence). V was pared by 4 bases and J by 7 bases, with 7 bases between. The part of the CDR3 DNA that was read is TGTGCCTGGACTGAAGGTGAAAAA. This encodes CAWTEGEK. The full CDR3 protein is CAWTEGEKLFF.

This clone was counted at least ten times. CDR3 in amino acids: CASSWGTVYEQYF. Partial CDR3 DNA: TGTGCCAGCAGCTGGGGGACAGTCTACGAG. The chain is built from TRBV7-9 and TRBJ2-7; TRBD1 matches 7 bases. The sequence runs out 3 residues before the end of the CDR3; the remainder is reconstructed from the germline J gene. The germline V gene has CDR1 SEHNR and CDR2 FQNEAQ (reference sequence). Trimming took 4 bases from V and 3 from J; bases not matched to a gene: 3. This CDR3 has 13 amino acids.

Comments on this clone: With the read ending 3 residues before the CDR3 end, the germline J gene is used to fill in that end. The chain combines TRBV10-2 with TRBJ1-2; 7 bases map to TRBD1. Trimming cost V 0 bases and J 3 bases; bases outside gene matches: 7. The CDR3 has 16 amino acids. CDR1 WSHSY and CDR2 SAAADI come from the germline V gene. This CDR3 reads CASSESLQGSYYGYTF. The part of the CDR3 DNA that was read is TGCGCCAGCAGTGAGTCGTTACAGGGGAGTTACTATGGC.

Remarks on this clone: The CDR3 is cut off 3 residues early in the read; its end comes from the germline J gene. J is TRBJ1-5 and V is TRBV19; D remains ambiguous. The CDR3 contains 15 residues. Germline V gene sequence: CDR1 LNHDA, CDR2 SQIVND (reference sequence). Trimming took off 6 bases at V and 0 bases at J, with 12 bases between the two ends. The CDR3 sequence is CASSDSQYSNQPQHF. The part of the CDR3 DNA that was read is TGTGCCAGTAGCGATAGTCAATATAGCAATCAGCCC.

Note on this clone: The read finishes 3 residues shy of the CDR3 end, and the germline J gene is used to complete it. The V call is TRBV18, the J call TRBJ2-3; D gene uncertain. This CDR3 contains 13 residues. Per the germline V gene, CDR1 is KGHSH and CDR2 is LQKENI. Trimming cost V 3 bases and J 1 base, with 5 bases left between them. This CDR3 is CASSPPGTDTQYF. The sequenced CDR3 bases are TGTGCCAGCTCACCTCCGGGCACAGATACG.

This clone was picked up many times. The CDR3 goes on 3 residues after the read ends, and that part is filled in from the germline J gene. The gene calls are TRBV18 and TRBJ1-5, with 11 bases identical to TRBD1. Per the germline V gene, CDR1 is KGHSH and CDR2 is LQKENI. The length of the CDR3 is 18 residues. J was trimmed by 0 bases and V by 6 bases; bases with no gene match: 10. CDR3 DNA (partial): TGTGCCAGCTCTGCGGGACAGGGGGGATTCCATAGCAATCAGCCC. Encoded protein: CASSAGQGGFHSNQP. The complete CDR3 reads CASSAGQGGFHSNQPQHF.

This clone was counted many times. The junction differs from germline at one of its ends, possibly a read error. The read comes to an end 3 residues before the CDR3 does, leaving the germline J gene to fill in the end. This sequence joins TRBV4-2 and TRBJ1-1; possibly TRBD1 for D (6 bases). Germline CDR1 and CDR2: LGHNA and YNFKEQ. The CDR3 consists of 15 residues. The sequenced CDR3 bases are TGCGCCAGCAGCCAAGATGGAACAGGGTACACTGAA. Protein sequence: CASSQDGTGYTE. The CDR3 as a whole reads CASSQDGTGYTEAFF.

This clone was counted many times. The read finishes 3 residues shy of the CDR3 end, and the germline J gene is used to complete it. V is TRBV5-1 and J is TRBJ2-3; D perhaps matches TRBD1 (6 bases). The CDR3 length is 15 residues. Germline V gives CDR1 SGHRS, CDR2 YFSETQ. V was clipped by 5 bases and J by 5 bases, with 18 bases between them. CDR3 protein: CASRSLRGNGDTQYF. Incomplete CDR3 DNA: TGCGCCAGCAGATCTCTAAGGGGGAACGGAGATACG.

This clone was observed at least ten times. The read halts 3 residues ahead of the CDR3 end, with the missing end drawn from the germline J gene. This chain uses TRBV7-9 with TRBJ2-1; TRBD1 is a possible D gene (6 bases). The V end lost 6 bases, the J end lost 4 bases, and 7 bases lay between the germline ends. CDR3 size: 12 residues. Germline CDR1 is SEHNR and CDR2 is FQNEAQ (reference sequence). The CDR3 protein is CASRDRYNEQFF. Incomplete CDR3 DNA: TGTGCCAGCAGGGACAGATACAATGAG.

This clone appeared many times. The read halts 3 residues ahead of the CDR3 end, with the missing end drawn from the germline J gene. This rearrangement joins TRBV11-2 to TRBJ2-5; maybe TRBD1 (6 bases). CDR3 length: 15 amino acids. Germline V gene sequence: CDR1 SGHAT, CDR2 FQNNGV. The V and J ends lost 4 bases and 4 bases respectively, with 16 bases between them. CDR3 loop: CASSSQAGVGETQYF. Partial CDR3 DNA: TGTGCCAGCAGCTCGCAAGCAGGGGTGGGAGAGACC.

A remark on this clone: The CDR3 end falls 3 residues outside the read, so it is completed with the germline J gene. V usage is TRBV7-3 and J usage is TRBJ2-1; D is undetermined. In germline, CDR1 is SGHTA, CDR2 FQGTGA. V was clipped by 3 bases and J by 6 bases, with 9 bases between them. The CDR3 loop spans 13 amino acids. CDR3 DNA (partial): TGTGCCAGCAGCTTTCAGTCTGGCAATGAG. The encoded protein is CASSFQSGNE. The whole CDR3 sequence reads CASSFQSGNEQFF.

This clone was recorded at least ten times. With the read ending 3 residues before the CDR3 end, the germline J gene is used to fill in that end. J is TRBJ2-3 and V is TRBV24-1, with unresolved D. The germline V and J ends were trimmed by 4 bases and 3 bases, with 7 bases remaining between them. The germline gives CDR1 KGHDR, CDR2 SFDVKD. This CDR3 contains 13 residues. Partial CDR3 DNA: TGTGCCACCAGTGAGGCCCTTACAGATACG. It yields the protein CATSEALTDT. From start to end, the CDR3 is CATSEALTDTQYF.

Many counts were recorded for this clone. Sequencing ends 3 residues short of the CDR3 end; the germline J gene provides the rest. The V and J genes are TRBV11-3 and TRBJ2-6; tentative D call: TRBD2 (5 bases). Trimming took off 1 base at V and 4 bases at J, with 8 bases between the two ends. The CDR3 spans 15 residues. Germline V gene data show CDR1 as SGHNT and CDR2 as YENEEA. This chain's CDR3 is CASSLGTGGANVLTF. The sequenced part of the CDR3 DNA is TGTGCCAGCAGCTTAGGGACGGGGGGGGCCAACGTC.

This clone was counted ten times or more. The observed sequence ends 3 residues before the CDR3 terminus, with the missing tail filled in from the germline J gene. The rearrangement joins TRBV5-6 to TRBJ1-1; tentative D call: TRBD1 (5 bases). CDR1 SGHDT and CDR2 YYEEEE come from the germline V gene. Trimming pared 3 bases from V and 0 bases from J, leaving 9 bases between. The length of the CDR3 is 14 residues. CDR3 region: CASSYQGLNTEAFF. CDR3 bases read: TGTGCCAGCAGCTATCAGGGCTTGAACACTGAA.

Worth noting for this clone: The read ends 3 residues early relative to the CDR3; the germline J gene fills the gap. The chain carries TRBV19 and TRBJ1-3, with TRBD1 identical over 8 bases. V trimming: 9 bases; J trimming: 0 bases; junction bases outside the gene matches: 7. Germline V gives CDR1 LNHDA, CDR2 SQIVND (reference sequence). This CDR3 spans 15 amino acids. CDR3 bases read: TGTGCCAGCACAGCCGGGACAGGCTCTGGAAACACC. Its protein product is CASTAGTGSGNT. The CDR3 as a whole reads CASTAGTGSGNTIYF.

By sample fraction, this clone is medium-sized. The read finishes 3 residues shy of the CDR3 end, and the germline J gene is used to complete it. This chain links TRBV20-1 with TRBJ2-3; TRBD2 aligns across 10 bases. J lost 4 bases, V lost 6 bases, and 4 bases had no gene match. This CDR3 is built from 13 residues. Per the germline V gene, CDR1 is DFQATT and CDR2 is SNEGSKA (reference sequence). CDR3 region: CSALTSGSDTQYF. The covered CDR3 bases are TGCAGTGCCCTGACTAGCGGGTCAGATACG.

This clone has at least ten counts. The sequenced fragment ends 3 residues before the CDR3 boundary, so the rest is inferred from the germline J gene. The chain uses TRBV5-1 and TRBJ2-3; D remains unclear. The CDR3 covers 13 residues. Germline assignment: CDR1 SGHRS and CDR2 YFSETQ. V lost 0 bases to trimming and J lost 5 bases, with 7 bases between them. The part of the CDR3 DNA that was read is TGCGCCAGCAGCTTGGACCGCGGAGATACG. It yields the protein CASSLDRGDT. The full CDR3 protein reads CASSLDRGDTQYF.

Note on this clone: The read finishes 3 residues shy of the CDR3 end, and the germline J gene is used to complete it. The chain combines TRBV7-2 with TRBJ2-1, with 9 bases matching TRBD2. Per the germline V gene, CDR1 is SGHTA and CDR2 is FQGNSA. Trimming removed 5 bases from V and 7 bases from J; junction bases left unmatched: 6. The CDR3 consists of 14 residues. The CDR3 here is CASSLSGSSNEQFF. The DNA read from the CDR3 is TGTGCCAGCAGCCTTAGCGGGAGCTCGAATGAG.

This clone was detected many times. The CDR3 is cut off 3 residues early in the read; its end comes from the germline J gene. The chain uses TRBV30 and TRBJ1-1, with D possibly being TRBD1 (5 bases). This CDR3 spans 12 amino acids. The germline CDR1 and CDR2 sequences are GTSNPN and SVGIG (reference sequence). Trimming shortened V by 5 bases and J by 0 bases, and 7 bases separated the two germline ends. The CDR3 here is CAWDSMNTEAFF. The covered CDR3 bases are TGTGCCTGGGACAGCATGAACACTGAA.

This clone showed up many times. Read coverage stops 3 residues before the CDR3 terminus; the germline J gene supplies the remainder. The chain uses TRBV19 and TRBJ2-7; TRBD1 matches 7 bases. The CDR3 loop spans 14 amino acids. Looked up from germline, CDR1 is LNHDA and CDR2 is SQIVND (reference sequence). J gave up 5 bases and V 5 bases, and 9 bases lay outside the gene matches. CDR3 DNA (partial): TGTGCCAGTAGTTCAGACAGGGTTCCCCACGAG. It codes for CASSSDRVPHE. The whole CDR3 protein is CASSSDRVPHEQYF.